This is a list of T cell receptor beta chains from one sample in a study of cytomegalovirus exposure and HLA in healthy donors. Assay: immunoSEQ multiplex PCR; the TCRdb copy retains only in-frame clones and omits some. The sample contains 130,000 or so clones, 75% to 80% of which appear only once. The sample comprised PBMCs. The receptors shown here come from an older woman in good health and CMV-seronegative. Each CDR3 is given with its conserved first and last residue. The D gene is left open where the match is weak. The size entry is marked missing in some rows and otherwise reads once, few, many or a size class.

>.|TRBJ2-1|TRBV28|.
TGTGCCAGCAGTTCCCAGCGGCCCTGGTACAATGAGCAGTTCTTC
CASSSQRPWYNEQFF
>once|TRBJ1-2|TRBV6-4|.
TGTGCCAGCCGAGGGCAGGGGCACGGCTACACCTTC
CASRGQGHGYTF
>.|TRBJ2-3|TRBV5-5|TRBD1
TGTGCCAGCAGCGCTACAGGGGGCGGAAATACGCAGTATTTT
CASSATGGGNTQYF
>.|TRBJ1-1|TRBV18|TRBD1
TGTGCCAGCTCCCGTCGTTCAGGGGGAAACGAGAACACTGAAGCTTTCTTT
CASSRRSGGNENTEAFF
>.|TRBJ2-2|TRBV2|TRBD1
TGTGCCAGCAGTCCACAGGGGGTGACGGCCACCGGGGAGCTGTTTTTT
CASSPQGVTATGELFF
>.|TRBJ1-1|TRBV5-1|TRBD1
TGCGCCAGCAGCTTGGCGGGACAGGGCGAAGCTTTCTTT
CASSLAGQGEAFF
>.|TRBJ2-1|TRBV25-1|TRBD2
TGTGCCAGCAACACTCCGGGACTAGCTGTAGATGAGCAGTTCTTC
CASNTPGLAVDEQFF
>once|TRBJ1-2|TRBV19|.
TGTGCCAGTCATGGGAGGATCACCTTCAGCTATGGCTACACCTTC
CASHGRITFSYGYTF
>.|TRBJ1-1|TRBV28|.
TGTGCCAGCAAGGCAGGGCTCACTGAAGCTTTCTTT
CASKAGLTEAFF
>.|TRBJ2-6|TRBV9|TRBD1
TGTGCCAGCAGCGGGCCCGGACAGGGCCTAGGGGCCAACGTCCTGACTTTC
CASSGPGQGLGANVLTF
>few|TRBJ1-5|TRBV19|.
TGTGCCAGTAGCTCCGGGAATCAGCCCCAGCATTTT
CASSSGNQPQHF
>few|TRBJ1-5|TRBV19|.
TGTGCCAGTAGTATTCTAACCGGGGTTAGCAATCAGCCCCAGCATTTT
CASSILTGVSNQPQHF
>.|TRBJ2-3|TRBV6-1|TRBD1
TGTGCCAGCAGTTTGGACAGGACGGGCACAGATACGCAGTATTTT
CASSLDRTGTDTQYF
>.|TRBJ2-3|TRBV28|.
TGTGCCAGCAGCCCACAGGGTTCTAGCACAGATACGCAGTATTTT
CASSPQGSSTDTQYF
>.|TRBJ1-1|TRBV19|TRBD1
TGTGCCAGTATCGCCAGGGGGACCGGGGACACTGAAGCTTTCTTT
CASIARGTGDTEAFF
>once|TRBJ2-5|TRBV5-1|.
TGCGCCAGCAGTTCTCCAGGGGTAGAGACCCAGTACTTC
CASSSPGVETQYF
>.|TRBJ1-2|TRBV5-1|TRBD1
TGCGCCAGCAATCCGGGACAGGGGCTCGTTGGCTACACCTTC
CASNPGQGLVGYTF
>.|TRBJ1-3|TRBV5-4|.
TGTGCCAGCAGCTTGTCACCGAGACAGGATGGAAACACCATATATTTT
CASSLSPRQDGNTIYF
>.|TRBJ2-7|TRBV9|TRBD2
TGTGCCAGCAGCATTACTAGCGGGAGTCTCTACGAGCAGTACTTC
CASSITSGSLYEQYF
>.|TRBJ2-1|TRBV7-6|.
TGTGCCAGCAGCCAGAGGCGGAATGAGCAGTTCTTC
CASSQRRNEQFF
>.|TRBJ1-6|TRBV25-1|.
TGTGCCAGCAGTGCGGGGTTACATAATTCACCCCTCCACTTT
CASSAGLHNSPLHF
>.|TRBJ1-4|TRBV5-1|.
TGCGCCAGCAGCTTGACAACAACTAATGAAAAACTGTTTTTT
CASSLTTTNEKLFF
>.|TRBJ2-5|TRBV25-1|.
TGTGCCAGCGTCCCCGGGGGACGAGAGACCCAGTACTTC
CASVPGGRETQYF
>.|TRBJ2-7|TRBV5-6|.
TGTGCCAGCAGCTTGGTGGCGGCTTCCTACGAGCAGTACTTC
CASSLVAASYEQYF
>.|TRBJ2-1|TRBV28|TRBD2
TGTGCCAGCAGTTACGGCGGGGGGGCCTTCAATGAGCAGTTCTTC
CASSYGGGAFNEQFF
>once|TRBJ2-5|TRBV7-9|TRBD2
TGTGCCAGCAGCTTACAAGCGGGAGGGCCGGTAGAGACCCAGTACTTC
CASSLQAGGPVETQYF
>.|TRBJ2-1|TRBV30|TRBD2
TGTGCCTCCCCTAGCGGGAGCTCGTACAATGAGCAGTTCTTC
CASPSGSSYNEQFF
>.|TRBJ1-1|TRBV5-5|.
TGTGCCAGCAGCTTGATAGGGGATACTGAAGCTTTCTTT
CASSLIGDTEAFF
>.|TRBJ2-2|TRBV6-5|.
TGTGCCAGCAGTCGACAGAACACCGGGGAGCTGTTTTTT
CASSRQNTGELFF
>.|TRBJ1-4|TRBV27|.
TGTGCCAGCAGTTTTTGGGGGCCAACTAATGAAAAACTGTTTTTT
CASSFWGPTNEKLFF
>.|TRBJ2-7|TRBV15|.
TGTGCCACCAGCAGAGATTGGGCGGGACCTGCCTACGAGCAGTACTTC
CATSRDWAGPAYEQYF
>.|TRBJ2-7|TRBV19|TRBD1
TGTGCCAGTAGCCTTCGGACAGGGCAGGGCGGGACCTACGAGCAGTACTTC
CASSLRTGQGGTYEQYF
>.|TRBJ2-7|TRBV7-3|TRBD1
TGTGCCAGCAGCTCTTTCGGACAGGGTGACGAGCAGTACTTC
CASSSFGQGDEQYF